This T cell receptor beta chain stems from a study of OX40 agonist ivuxolimab in advanced cancers. Across the whole study: The dose-escalation group included hepatocellular carcinoma, melanoma, renal cell carcinoma and head and neck cancer. People who had prior anti-PD-1, anti-PD-L1 or anti-CTLA-4 therapy could take part, and approximately 44% had some. The group had a mean age of roughly 56 years, ranged from about 20 to 79, and was around 86% male.

Assay used: immunoSEQ multiplex PCR; TCRdb lists only in-frame clones, some missing. The top ten hold nearly 8% of the sample, which has under 85,000 clones, around 86% seen once. V gave up 3 bases and J gave up 5 bases; unmatched junction bases: 6. This CDR3 comprises 15 residues. Germline-derived CDR1 and CDR2 are SEHNR and FQNEAQ (reference sequence). The chain employs TRBV7-9 and TRBJ1-4; 7 bases are shared with TRBD1. The source of this sequence is an adult with an advanced solid tumor such as melanoma, head and neck, liver or kidney cancer. The sequencing used CD4+ or CD8+ T cells sorted from blood, collected in a trial of the OX40 agonist ivuxolimab. Written as DNA, the CDR3 is TGTGCCAGCAGCTTGGGGGACAGCAAGAATGAAAAACTGTTTTTT. Translating gives CASSLGDSKNEKLFF.